One and the same sample provided the 27 T cell receptor beta chains below, sequenced in a study of blood T cell repertoires in COVID-19. Sequenced by immunoSEQ multiplex PCR; TCRdb stores in-frame clones only, minus some. This table holds 100,000 to 150,000 clones, around 87% found once. The sample consisted of peripheral blood. These receptors all stem from a woman between 55 and 75 years old with acute or convalescent COVID-19.

The chain carries TRBV7-2 and TRBJ1-1, with D possibly matching TRBD1 (5 bases). This CDR3 has 15 residues. Germline loops: CDR1 SGHTA, CDR2 FQGNSA. V was clipped by 2 bases and J by 1 base, with 11 bases between them. CDR3 residues: CASSLQGVGNTEAFF. CDR3 nucleotide sequence: TGTGCCAGCAGCTTACAGGGCGTCGGGAACACTGAAGCTTTCTTT.

This clone was found a few times. Here the CDR3 reads CATSRENDGDVIMNTEAFF. Here the CDR3 DNA reads TGTGCCACCAGCAGAGAGAACGACGGGGATGTAATAATGAACACTGAAGCTTTCTTT. The chain recombines TRBV15 with TRBJ1-1; D remains ambiguous. Germline CDR1 LNHNV, CDR2 YYDKDF (reference sequence). This CDR3 is 19 amino acids long. V was pared by 0 bases and J by 0 bases, with 20 bases between.

CDR3 sequence: CASSLREANSPLHF. The CDR3 coding sequence is TGTGCCAGCAGTCTCCGGGAGGCTAATTCACCCCTCCACTTT. The V gene is TRBV27, the J gene TRBJ1-6; D remains ambiguous. This CDR3 is built from 14 residues. V was trimmed by 5 bases and J by 6 bases, leaving 11 bases between them. Germline V gene sequence: CDR1 MNHEY, CDR2 SMNVEV (reference sequence).

Of note for this clone: This CDR3 is also generated by other DNA sequences in the sample. CDR3 bases: TGTGCCACCAGTGATCGTCTAGCGGCCCAAGAGACCCAGTACTTC. Amino acids: CATSDRLAAQETQYF. This chain links TRBV24-1 with TRBJ2-5; TRBD2 aligns across 7 bases. The length of the CDR3 is 15 residues. CDR1 is KGHDR and CDR2 is SFDVKD in the germline V gene. The V gene end was trimmed by 3 bases and the J gene end by 1 base; junction bases not matched to a gene: 4.

V gene TRBV10-3 combines with J gene TRBJ1-1; TRBD1 agrees at 7 bases. Trimming took 5 bases from V and 1 from J; bases not matched to a gene: 1. Germline lookup yields CDR1 ENHRY and CDR2 SYGVKD. The CDR3 totals 13 residues. The CDR3 sequence is CAISTGENTEAFF. The CDR3 DNA follows: TGTGCCATCAGTACAGGGGAGAACACTGAAGCTTTCTTT.

V and J are TRBV28 and TRBJ1-2, with 9 bases fitting TRBD1. CDR1 is MDHEN and CDR2 is SYDVKM in the germline V gene. V dropped 2 bases and J dropped 7; count of bases not matched to a gene: 8. This CDR3 comprises 15 residues. The CDR3 DNA is TGTGCCAGCAGTTTAAGGGACAGGGAGAGGGGTGGCTACACCTTC. This gives the protein CASSLRDRERGGYTF.

The chain couples TRBV7-8 to TRBJ1-4; D not certain. Trimming removed 5 bases from V and 10 bases from J, with 20 bases in between. This CDR3 is 15 amino acids long. In germline, CDR1 is SGHVS, CDR2 FQNEAQ. The CDR3 is CASSPYSRAVGKLFF. The DNA of the CDR3 is TGTGCCAGCAGCCCCTACAGCCGAGCGGTGGGAAAACTGTTTTTT.

This rearrangement joins TRBV5-1 to TRBJ2-5; D might be TRBD2 (6 bases). The V end was cut by 0 bases, the J end by 2 bases, with 11 bases between. The CDR3 runs to 15 residues. Germline assignment: CDR1 SGHRS and CDR2 YFSETQ. The CDR3 DNA sequence: TGCGCCAGCAGCTTGGTTTCCGGGGGACAAGAGACCCAGTACTTC. This translates into CASSLVSGGQETQYF.

The chain carries TRBV12-3 or TRBV12-4 and TRBJ2-7; 7 nucleotides match TRBD1. The V gene end was trimmed by 5 bases and the J gene end by 6 bases; junction bases not matched to a gene: 4. The CDR3 consists of 12 residues. CDR3 sequence reads: CASSHGTVEQYF. The CDR3 DNA follows: TGTGCCAGCAGTCATGGGACAGTCGAGCAGTACTTC.

This rearrangement joins TRBV28 to TRBJ2-7; D perhaps matches TRBD1 (5 bases). Trimming stripped 1 base from V and 2 bases from J, with 9 bases between. Germline CDR1 MDHEN, CDR2 SYDVKM. The CDR3 extends over 14 amino acids. For the CDR3, the DNA is TGTGCCAGCAGTTTATCAGCAGGGCCCTACGAGCAGTACTTC. Protein: CASSLSAGPYEQYF. Complete variable domain (other parts from reference TRBV28 and TRBJ2-7): DVKVTQSSRYLVKRTGEKVFLECVQDMDHENMFWYRQDPGLGLRLIYFSYDVKMKEKGDIPEGYSVSREKKERFSLILESASTNQTSMYLCASSLSAGPYEQYFGPGTRLTVT.

The chain links TRBV11-2 to TRBJ2-1; 10 bases map to TRBD1. The CDR3 is 13 residues long. V shed 5 bases and J 12 bases; nucleotides not matched to a gene: 7. CDR1 is SGHAT, CDR2 FQNNGV, per germline. Here the CDR3 reads CASSPSRDRGQFF. The CDR3 DNA reads as TGTGCCAGCAGCCCCAGCCGGGACAGGGGGCAGTTCTTC.

The V call is TRBV7-8, the J call TRBJ2-3; tentatively, D is TRBD1 (6 bases). V lost 1 base and J 2 bases, leaving 22 bases between the germline ends. The CDR3 spans 19 residues. Germline V lookup: CDR1 SGHVS, CDR2 FQNEAQ. The CDR3 sequence: CASSLDSPDRSGFTDTQYF. The CDR3 region has the DNA TGTGCCAGCAGCTTAGATTCCCCCGACAGGTCGGGCTTCACAGATACGCAGTATTTT.

The chain has TRBV27 and TRBJ2-5; 11 bases align to TRBD1. Germline values: CDR1 MNHEY, CDR2 SMNVEV (reference sequence). After removal of 6 bases from V and 2 bases from J, the junction contained 11 bases not matched to a gene. The CDR3 covers 17 residues. CDR3: CASRPKLRDRGQETQYF. Written as DNA, the CDR3 is TGTGCCAGCAGACCGAAACTCCGGGACAGGGGGCAAGAGACCCAGTACTTC.

The chain has TRBV5-6 and TRBJ1-1, with D tentatively TRBD1 (5 bases). CDR1 and CDR2 (germline): SGHDT, YYEEEE. Trimming removed 4 bases at V and 2 bases at J, with 15 bases between. CDR3 size: 15 residues. CDR3 sequence (DNA): TGTGCCAGCAGCGCCCGCACAGGTTACAACACTGAAGCTTTCTTT. Its translation: CASSARTGYNTEAFF.

The chain combines TRBV30 with TRBJ1-1; D not certain. Germline CDR1 is GTSNPN and CDR2 is SVGIG (reference sequence). Trimming removed 5 bases at V and 0 bases at J, with 7 bases between. The CDR3 totals 12 residues. The CDR3 loop reads CAWEHMNTEAFF. The CDR3 bases are TGTGCCTGGGAACATATGAACACTGAAGCTTTCTTT.

The rearrangement links TRBV6-5 to TRBJ1-1; 7 bases match TRBD1. The CDR3 consists of 14 residues. The trim removed 6 bases at V and 4 bases at J, leaving 8 bases unmatched. Germline CDR1 MNHEY, CDR2 SVGAGI. The CDR3 DNA sequence: TGTGCCAGCAGGTCCCAATCAGGGGGCACTGAAGCTTTCTTT. It translates to CASRSQSGGTEAFF.

This chain connects TRBV7-3 to TRBJ2-5, with D tentatively TRBD2 (5 bases). The V gene's germline CDR1 is SGHTA and CDR2 FQGTGA. This CDR3 contains 16 residues. Trimming took off 2 bases at V and 3 bases at J, with 16 bases between the two ends. CDR3 bases: TGTGCCAGCAGCTTACAAGCTAGCCCTTGGGAAGAGACCCAGTACTTC. Translation gives CASSLQASPWEETQYF.

This chain connects TRBV5-1 to TRBJ1-3; TRBD1 agrees at 7 bases. The CDR3 is made up of 17 amino acids. J lost 0 bases, V lost 4 bases, and 10 bases had no gene match. CDR1 and CDR2 from the germline V gene are SGHRS and YFSETQ. CDR3 nucleotide sequence: TGCGCCAGCAGCGCGGGCGAGGGGGCTCCCTCTGGAAACACCATATATTTT. This gives the protein CASSAGEGAPSGNTIYF. The complete variable domain, with remaining parts taken from reference TRBV5-1 and TRBJ1-3, reads KAGVTQTPRYLIKTRGQQVTLSCSPISGHRSVSWYQQTPGQGLQFLFEYFSETQRNKGNFPGRFSGRQFSNSRSEMNVSTLELGDSALYLCASSAGEGAPSGNTIYFGEGSWLTVV.

This clone was counted a single time. V gene TRBV6-5 combines with J gene TRBJ2-3, with D unclear. Deletions cut 6 bases from V and 0 bases from J, with 10 bases between. The CDR3 length is 14 residues. Looked up from germline, CDR1 is MNHEY and CDR2 is SVGAGI. The CDR3 region is CASRTSYSTDTQYF. CDR3 coding DNA: TGTGCCAGCAGGACTTCTTATAGCACAGATACGCAGTATTTT.

V and J are TRBV9 and TRBJ2-1, with TRBD2 matching 9 bases. V was clipped by 0 bases and J by 5 bases; unmatched bases: 15. The CDR3 runs 19 residues. CDR1 is SGDLS, CDR2 YYNGEE, per germline. For the CDR3, the DNA is TGTGCCAGCAGCGTAGGGAACGGGTTGGGAGCGGGAGGCAACAATGAGCAGTTCTTC. As protein: CASSVGNGLGAGGNNEQFF.

Comments on this clone: The sample contains more than one DNA sequence encoding this CDR3. The rearrangement joins TRBV3-1 (or the pseudogene TRBV3-2) to TRBJ1-1, with D perhaps matching TRBD1 (6 bases). The CDR3 contains 13 residues. The V gene's germline CDR1 is LGHDT and CDR2 YNNKEL (reference sequence). Trimming left V 4 bases short and J 1 base short, with 7 bases between. CDR3 coding DNA: TGTGCCAGCAGCCCACAGGGGAACACTGAAGCTTTCTTT. Its protein is CASSPQGNTEAFF.

This clone was counted a single time. The J gene is TRBJ1-2, the V gene TRBV7-2; D not certain. Trimming pared 5 bases from V and 6 bases from J, leaving 13 bases between. The CDR3 has 13 amino acids. From germline, CDR1 is SGHTA and CDR2 FQGNSA. CDR3 amino acids: CASSPRVADGYTF. As DNA, the CDR3 is TGTGCCAGCAGCCCCCGGGTGGCGGATGGCTACACCTTC.

The CDR3 bases are TGTGCCAGTAGTGGCCGGGACAAAGACTATGGCTACACCTTC. Translating it yields CASSGRDKDYGYTF. V is TRBV19 and J is TRBJ1-2, with D tentatively TRBD1 (6 bases). V was pared by 5 bases and J by 3 bases, with 13 bases between. CDR3 length: 14 residues. CDR1 is LNHDA, CDR2 SQIVND, per germline (reference sequence).

This chain links TRBV6-2 or TRBV6-3 with TRBJ2-1, with 13 nucleotides matching TRBD2. The CDR3 has 16 residues. J was trimmed by 13 bases and V by 2 bases; bases with no gene match: 11. In germline, CDR1 is MNHEY, CDR2 SVGEGT. CDR3 region: CASSYGLAGASGFQFF. As DNA, the CDR3 is TGTGCCAGCAGTTACGGACTAGCGGGAGCGAGTGGCTTCCAGTTCTTC.

The J gene is TRBJ2-7, the V gene TRBV28; D ambiguous. The V end was cut by 5 bases, the J end by 2 bases, with 10 bases between. Per the germline V gene, CDR1 is MDHEN and CDR2 is SYDVKM. The CDR3 contains 13 residues. CDR3 region: CASSATAPYEQYF. CDR3 nucleotide sequence: TGTGCCAGCAGTGCCACCGCGCCCTACGAGCAGTACTTC. Complete variable domain (other parts from reference TRBV28 and TRBJ2-7): DVKVTQSSRYLVKRTGEKVFLECVQDMDHENMFWYRQDPGLGLRLIYFSYDVKMKEKGDIPEGYSVSREKKERFSLILESASTNQTSMYLCASSATAPYEQYFGPGTRLTVT.

V usage is TRBV3-1 (or the pseudogene TRBV3-2) and J usage is TRBJ2-3; 12 bases fit TRBD2. Germline V gene sequence: CDR1 LGHDT, CDR2 YNNKEL (reference sequence). The CDR3 is made up of 17 amino acids. V dropped 3 bases and J dropped 5; count of bases not matched to a gene: 9. The CDR3 DNA reads TGTGCCAGCAGCCACGGGACTAGCGGGCGACGAGGAGATACGCAGTATTTT. Translating it yields CASSHGTSGRRGDTQYF.

The chain combines TRBV6-5 with TRBJ1-5; D ambiguous. The V and J ends lost 7 bases and 3 bases respectively, with 13 bases between them. From germline, CDR1 is MNHEY and CDR2 SVGAGI. This CDR3 contains 14 residues. The CDR3 DNA reads TGTGCCAGCACCGGACTACGGTCCAATCAGCCCCAGCATTTT. Translation: CASTGLRSNQPQHF.